This T cell receptor beta chain stems from a study of T cells in Graves' hyperthyroidism and ophthalmopathy (dated by TCRdb to about 2019). For context, the study as a whole: Peripheral blood was collected at initial diagnosis, before any treatment. TCR V-J signatures able to tell the groups apart were searched for in a discovery cohort of 90 to 100 patients, of whom fewer than 45 had Graves' ophthalmopathy and around 56 had stable Graves' hyperthyroidism. Whether ophthalmopathy could be predicted prospectively was tested in an independent validation cohort made up of fewer than 20 hyperthyroidism patients plus 17 patients who later progressed to ophthalmopathy. The 75 to 100 discovery patients were randomly split 7:3 into training and test sets. In addition, the study compared T-cell repertoires in thyroid tissue and in blood from about 6 Graves' hyperthyroidism patients. Once sampling was done, hyperthyroidism patients were given methimazole at a starting dose of 30 mg daily, whereas ophthalmopathy patients were given high-dose intravenous methylprednisolone. The paper describes TCR Vbeta CDR3 sequencing of about 140 peripheral blood samples, made up of under 50 ophthalmopathy patients, roughly 72 hyperthyroidism patients and about 17 progressor patients.

Graves' hyperthyroidism was defined as stable when no progression to ophthalmopathy occurred over 18 months of follow-up. Hyperthyroidism patients were aged 18 to 65 years and newly diagnosed, with disease duration of less than 2 months. Exclusion was applied to patients with uncontrolled infections, other autoimmune diseases, pregnancy or lactation. Diagnoses were based on clinical symptoms, serum thyroxine and TRAb, thyroid ultrasound and orbital computed tomography. PBMCs were isolated from 8 to 10 ml of fresh peripheral blood by Ficoll-Paque density gradient centrifugation. Total RNA was extracted using Trizol reagent, and RNA quality was assessed on an Agilent 2100 Bioanalyzer. The research as a whole found: Most expanded thyroid clonotypes (frequency above 0.001) were also detected in blood, suggesting blood repertoires may reflect thyroid immune responses. In cross-validation, a model built on a 13 V-J signature told ophthalmopathy apart from stable hyperthyroidism with less than 90% sensitivity and approximately 81% specificity, and in testing the same model reached 80%/75%. In validation, the model predicted progression to ophthalmopathy with about 71% sensitivity and around 72% specificity, a median of about six months before onset. No statistical method was used to set the sample size in advance, and investigators knew the group allocation.

The CDR3 holds 15 amino acids from the cysteine to the phenylalanine. Left in the record is the CDR3 DNA by itself, 45 bases read in frame from the first base. Cut back by 4 bases and 0 bases, the V and J ends lie 13 bases apart. Based on the germline V gene, the CDR1 and CDR2 sequences are SGHDT and YYEEEE. TCR beta CDR3 regions were amplified from RNA transcripts. The first round of RT-PCR for the TCR CDR3 was performed with the HTBI primer set and the Qiagen OneStep RT-PCR kit. Libraries were constructed in a second round of multiplex PCR, after which size selection and purification were carried out. Paired-end sequencing of the libraries was performed with 100 bp reads on an Illumina HiSeq2000. The study's processing was this. SOAPnuke was used to process the raw data, removing reads that contained adapters or uncalled bases, had a mean Phred below 15, or lacked an exact match to the constant primer or identifier. High-quality paired reads were merged using COPE v1.2.5, and each unique nucleotide sequence was defined as a clonotype. Clonotypes were aligned to IMGT TRBV, TRBD and TRBJ reference segments using MiTCR v1.1. The analysis was restricted to V-J combinations with a frequency above 0.0001, which together covered around 99% of the repertoires. A TCS score was defined as the ratio of F50 (clonal expansion) to E x V (chaos), with BLOSUM62-based TCRdist applied between CDR3 peptides within each V-J. Welch's t-statistics and random forest reduced approximately 520 V-J features to 13, which were used in a naive Bayes classifier (R e1071). TCRdb's own reprocessing of the public reads used fastp at Q25 and MiXCR and kept productive beta chains. Each entry is one CDR3 protein sequence, shown with its most common DNA and genes. These V and J calls originate from TCRdb's pipeline instead of the authors' own analysis. This sample holds around 620,000 distinct CDR3 sequences; 15% to 20% were observed only once. Together, the top ten hold 3.5% to 4% of the sample.

This clonotype was seen repeatedly, ten times or more. Its antigen remains unidentified. Within one base of it there is no much larger clone, and no base qualities were kept. The sequence is built from TRBV5-6 and TRBJ1-2; the D gene cannot be named for sure. This sequence originates from a woman aged 25 to 39 with Graves' hyperthyroidism. Sequences were obtained from blood. The sequenced DNA: TGTGCCAGCAGCCTGCTGAGTGCATCTAACTATGGCTACACCTTC. The encoded protein is CASSLLSASNYGYTF.